This TCR beta chain came from a study of blood T cell repertoires in COVID-19. Across the study: COVID-19 samples collected from the United States, Italy and Spain covered acute and convalescent phases. Sources were T cells, B-cell-depleted T cells, or PBMCs; the material itself was cDNA or gDNA.

The CDR3 length is 13 residues. The germline gives CDR1 DFQATT, CDR2 SNEGSKA (reference sequence). The V end was cut by 3 bases, the J end by 5 bases, with 11 bases between. Per the original methods: Reference gene primers were amplified, and this amplification served to estimate nucleated cell counts. Sequenced by immunoSEQ multiplex PCR; TCRdb stores in-frame clones only, minus some. V, J and clone size were drawn from that table, and D and trimming were deduced from the DNA. Among 150,000 to 200,000 clones listed, 88% were seen once. Source material: peripheral blood. The sequence was obtained from a man aged 35-49 years with active or convalescent COVID-19. V usage is TRBV20-1 and J usage is TRBJ1-5; TRBD1 is a possible D gene (5 bases). CDR3 region: CSASLDTHQPQHF. Here the CDR3 DNA reads TGCAGTGCTAGTTTGGACACTCATCAGCCCCAGCATTTT.